The rows below give T cell receptor beta chains drawn from one sample of a study of T-cell reconstitution after alpha-beta-depleted transplantation in children. One entry per CDR3 protein, called by TCRdb with MiXCR from the PCR reads. The data contain about 980,000 distinct CDR3 sequences, less than 30% of them seen just once; the ten biggest clones take up roughly 31%. Here the sequenced sample was PBMCs, mostly from graft donor cells, taken 360 days after TCRalphabeta/CD19-depleted stem cell transplant. Receptors were obtained from a boy younger than two who had a stem cell transplant for SCID, so the T cells may come from the graft donor. CDR3s include the opening cysteine and the closing phenylalanine or tryptophan. A D gene is named only where the DNA matches it firmly. Not all rows give a size; the values are once, few, many and, for expanded clones, a class.

V gene,J gene,D gene,clone size,CDR3 protein,CDR3 DNA
TRBV27,TRBJ2-3,NA,NA,CASKGLARSDTQYF,TGTGCCAGCAAAGGGCTAGCGAGATCAGATACGCAGTATTTT
TRBV15,TRBJ2-3,NA,few,CATSIRRHRTTDTQYF,TGTGCCACCAGCATTCGACGACATCGGACCACAGATACGCAGTATTTT
TRBV6-5,TRBJ1-1,NA,NA,CASSYPSRAIGTEAFF,TGTGCCAGCAGTTACCCTTCCAGGGCCATCGGCACTGAAGCTTTCTTT
TRBV5-1,TRBJ2-5,TRBD2,NA,CASSLVSGGPRETQYF,TGCGCCAGCAGCTTGGTTAGCGGGGGGCCGAGAGAGACCCAGTACTTC
TRBV5-1,TRBJ2-5,TRBD1,NA,CASSSWDRGEETQYF,TGCGCCAGCAGCTCGTGGGACAGGGGGGAAGAGACCCAGTACTTC
TRBV20-1,TRBJ2-1,TRBD2,NA,CREGTSGVF,TGCAGGGAAGGGACTAGCGGGGTCTTC
TRBV24-1,TRBJ2-1,NA,NA,CATSGQGLSYNEQFF,TGTGCCACCAGTGGCCAGGGGTTGTCCTACAATGAGCAGTTCTTC
TRBV10-3,TRBJ1-5,NA,many,CAISEGQNQPQHF,TGTGCCATCAGTGAGGGACAGAATCAGCCCCAGCATTTT
TRBV12-3/TRBV12-4,TRBJ1-2,NA,NA,CASSGGPYYGYTF,TGTGCCAGCAGTGGGGGACCGTACTATGGCTACACCTTC
TRBV20-1,TRBJ2-5,NA,NA,CSAQLEGETQYF,TGCAGTGCTCAGCTAGAGGGGGAGACCCAGTACTTC